The 2 T cell receptor beta chains listed next were all sequenced from one sample in a study of blood T cell repertoires in COVID-19. Using immunoSEQ multiplex PCR, the repertoire was profiled, and TCRdb retains in-frame clones only, with some absent. The data contain about 150,000 clones, around 86% of them singletons. Sequenced material: peripheral blood. The origin of the receptors is a man aged 55 to 69 with COVID-19, enrolled during active disease.

V gene TRBV9 combines with J gene TRBJ2-6, with 10 bases identical to TRBD1. Unmatched junction bases numbered 16, after V lost 4 bases and J lost 3 bases. The CDR3 is made up of 20 amino acids. Germline values: CDR1 SGDLS, CDR2 YYNGEE. The CDR3: CASSPNPRTGGYSGANVLTF. CDR3 bases: TGTGCCAGCAGCCCGAACCCCCGGACAGGGGGATATAGTGGGGCCAACGTCCTGACTTTC.

The chain is built from TRBV7-9 and TRBJ1-3; D is undetermined. Germline loops: CDR1 SEHNR, CDR2 FQNEAQ (reference sequence). The V and J ends lost 8 bases and 0 bases respectively, with 11 bases between them. The CDR3 contains 14 residues. Here the CDR3 DNA reads TGTGCCAGCTACCCGGTCACCTCTGGAAACACCATATATTTT. Translation gives CASYPVTSGNTIYF.